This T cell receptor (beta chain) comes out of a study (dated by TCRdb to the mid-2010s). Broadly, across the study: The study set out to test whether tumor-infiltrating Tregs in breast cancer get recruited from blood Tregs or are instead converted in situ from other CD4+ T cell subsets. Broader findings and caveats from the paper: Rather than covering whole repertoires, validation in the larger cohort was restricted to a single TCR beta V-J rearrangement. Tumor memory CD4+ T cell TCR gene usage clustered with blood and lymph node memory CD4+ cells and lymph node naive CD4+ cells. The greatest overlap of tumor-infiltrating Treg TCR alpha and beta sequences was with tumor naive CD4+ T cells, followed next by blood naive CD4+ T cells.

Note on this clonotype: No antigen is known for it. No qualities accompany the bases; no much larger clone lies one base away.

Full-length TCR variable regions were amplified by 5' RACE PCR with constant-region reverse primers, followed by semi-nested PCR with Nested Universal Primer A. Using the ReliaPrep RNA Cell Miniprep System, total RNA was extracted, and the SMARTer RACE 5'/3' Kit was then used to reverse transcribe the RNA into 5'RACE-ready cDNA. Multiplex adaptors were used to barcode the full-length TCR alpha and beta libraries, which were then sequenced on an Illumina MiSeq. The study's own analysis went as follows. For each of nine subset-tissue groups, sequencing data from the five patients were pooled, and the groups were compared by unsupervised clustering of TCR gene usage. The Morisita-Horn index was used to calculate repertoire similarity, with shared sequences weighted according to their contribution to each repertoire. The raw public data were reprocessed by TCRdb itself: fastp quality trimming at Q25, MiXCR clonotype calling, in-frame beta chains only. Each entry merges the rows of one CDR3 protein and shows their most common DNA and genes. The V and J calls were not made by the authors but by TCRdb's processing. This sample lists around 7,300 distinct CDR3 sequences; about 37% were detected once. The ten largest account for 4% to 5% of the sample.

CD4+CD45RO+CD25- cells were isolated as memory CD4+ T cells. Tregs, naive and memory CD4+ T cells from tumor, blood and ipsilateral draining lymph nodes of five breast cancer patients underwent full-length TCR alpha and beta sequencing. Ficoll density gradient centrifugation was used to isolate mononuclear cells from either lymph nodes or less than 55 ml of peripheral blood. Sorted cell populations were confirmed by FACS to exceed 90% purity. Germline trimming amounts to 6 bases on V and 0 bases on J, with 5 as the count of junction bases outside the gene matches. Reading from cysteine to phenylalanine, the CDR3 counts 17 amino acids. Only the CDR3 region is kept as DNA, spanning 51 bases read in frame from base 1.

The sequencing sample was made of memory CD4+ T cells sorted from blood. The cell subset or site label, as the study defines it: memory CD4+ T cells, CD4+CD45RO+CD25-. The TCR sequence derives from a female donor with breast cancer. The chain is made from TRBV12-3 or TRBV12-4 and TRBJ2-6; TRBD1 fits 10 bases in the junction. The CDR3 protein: CASSETGGLSGANVLTF. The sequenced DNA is TGTGCCAGCAGCGAGACAGGGGGCCTCTCTGGGGCCAACGTCCTGACTTTC.